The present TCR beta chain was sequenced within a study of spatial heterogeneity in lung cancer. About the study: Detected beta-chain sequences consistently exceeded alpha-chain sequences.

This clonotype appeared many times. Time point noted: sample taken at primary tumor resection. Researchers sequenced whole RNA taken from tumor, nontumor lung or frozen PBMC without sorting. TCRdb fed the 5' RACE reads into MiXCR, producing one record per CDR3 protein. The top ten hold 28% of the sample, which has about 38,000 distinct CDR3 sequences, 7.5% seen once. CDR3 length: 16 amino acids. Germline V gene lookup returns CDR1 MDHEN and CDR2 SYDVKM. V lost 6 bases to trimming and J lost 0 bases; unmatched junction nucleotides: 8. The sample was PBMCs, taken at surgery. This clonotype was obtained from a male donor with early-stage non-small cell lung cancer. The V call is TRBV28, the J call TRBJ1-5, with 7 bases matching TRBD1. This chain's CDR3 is CASSTDREISNQPQHF. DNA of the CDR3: TGTGCCAGCAGCACTGACAGGGAAATTAGCAATCAGCCCCAGCATTTT.